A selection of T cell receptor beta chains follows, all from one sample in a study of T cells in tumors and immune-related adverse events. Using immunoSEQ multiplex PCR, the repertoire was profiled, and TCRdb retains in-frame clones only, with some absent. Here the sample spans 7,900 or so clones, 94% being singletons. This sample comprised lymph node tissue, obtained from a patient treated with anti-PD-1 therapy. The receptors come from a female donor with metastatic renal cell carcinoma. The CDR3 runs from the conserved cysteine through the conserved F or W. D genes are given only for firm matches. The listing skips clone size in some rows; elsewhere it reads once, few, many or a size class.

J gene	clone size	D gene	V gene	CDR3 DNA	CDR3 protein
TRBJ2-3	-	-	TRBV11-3	TGTGCCAGCAGCCCCCGTAAGGCAGGGGGGACAGATACGCAGTATTTT	CASSPRKAGGTDTQYF
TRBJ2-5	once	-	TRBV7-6	TGTGCCAGCAGCCAAGGGGGGCGTGAGACCCAGTACTTC	CASSQGGRETQYF
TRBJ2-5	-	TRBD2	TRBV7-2	TGTGCCAGCAGCTTAGTGGTGGCTAGCGGGGCGGGGACCCAGTACTTC	CASSLVVASGAGTQYF
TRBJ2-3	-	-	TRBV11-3	TGTGCCAGCAGCTTAGCGCGGGCCACAGATACGCAGTATTTT	CASSLARATDTQYF
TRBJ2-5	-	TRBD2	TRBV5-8	TGTGCCAGCAGCTGGGGGGGCGGACTAGCGGGACCTCAAGAGACCCAGTACTTC	CASSWGGGLAGPQETQYF
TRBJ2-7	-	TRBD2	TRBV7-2	TGTGCCAGCAGCCCCTCTAGCGGGCCGACCTACGAGCAGTACTTC	CASSPSSGPTYEQYF
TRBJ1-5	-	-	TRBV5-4	TGTGCCAGCAGCTTGTTCGGTCAGCCCCAGCATTTT	CASSLFGQPQHF
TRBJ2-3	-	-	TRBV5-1	TGCGCCAGCAGCGGCCCAGGAAGTCTATCAGATACGCAGTATTTT	CASSGPGSLSDTQYF
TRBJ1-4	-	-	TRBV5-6	TGTGCCAGCAGCCCCGAGGTGGGGAAACTGTTTTTT	CASSPEVGKLFF
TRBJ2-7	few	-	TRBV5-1	TGCGCCAGCAGCTTTCCGGGGGCTCAGGTGATGGGGGAGCAGTACTTC	CASSFPGAQVMGEQYF
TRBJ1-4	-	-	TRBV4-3	TGCGCCAGCAGCCAAGATTCAGGGGAGGGGGAAAAACTGTTTTTT	CASSQDSGEGEKLFF
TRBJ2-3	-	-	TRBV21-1	TGTGCCAGCGGGAATGGTACGCAGTATTTT	CASGNGTQYF
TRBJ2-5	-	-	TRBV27	TGTGCCAGCGGCCGGGGGAACCAAGAGACCCAGTACTTC	CASGRGNQETQYF
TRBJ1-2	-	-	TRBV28	TGTGCCAGTCTCGCAGGGGTGGTTGGCTACACCTTC	CASLAGVVGYTF
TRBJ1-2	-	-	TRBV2	TGTGCCAGCACGGCAGGGTATGATGGCTACACCTTC	CASTAGYDGYTF
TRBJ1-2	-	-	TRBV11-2	TGTGCCAGCAGCTCACGGCGACAGTTAGTGGTCTATGGCTACACCTTC	CASSSRRQLVVYGYTF
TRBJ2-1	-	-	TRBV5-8	TGTGCCAGCAGCTTGGGCGGGGTACCCTACAATGAGCAGTTCTTC	CASSLGGVPYNEQFF
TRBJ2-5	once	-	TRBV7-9	TGTGCCAGCAGCTTAGCGGGGAATCTACAAGAGACCCAGTACTTC	CASSLAGNLQETQYF
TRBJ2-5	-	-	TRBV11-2	TGTGCCAGCAGCTTATGGAGGGGGGAGACCCAGTACTTC	CASSLWRGETQYF
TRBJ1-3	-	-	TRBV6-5	TGTGCCAGCAGTTACTCGATTTACCCCTCTGGAAACACCATATATTTT	CASSYSIYPSGNTIYF
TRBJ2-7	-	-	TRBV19	TGTGCCAGTAAAGTCCTGGGCCTTAGGACAACCTACGAGCAGTACTTC	CASKVLGLRTTYEQYF
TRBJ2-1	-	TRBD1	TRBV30	TGTGCCTGGGGCCGAGGGGGCCCCTACAATGAGCAGTTCTTC	CAWGRGGPYNEQFF